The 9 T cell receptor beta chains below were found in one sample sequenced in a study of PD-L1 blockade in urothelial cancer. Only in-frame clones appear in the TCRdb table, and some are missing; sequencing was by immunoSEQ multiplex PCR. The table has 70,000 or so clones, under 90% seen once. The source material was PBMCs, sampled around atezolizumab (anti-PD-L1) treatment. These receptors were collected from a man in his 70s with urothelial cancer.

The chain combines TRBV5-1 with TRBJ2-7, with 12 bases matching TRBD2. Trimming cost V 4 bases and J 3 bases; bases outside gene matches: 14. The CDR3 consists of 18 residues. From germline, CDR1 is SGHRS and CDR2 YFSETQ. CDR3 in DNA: TGCGCCAGCAGCCAACCGACTAGCGGGAGTACCCCCGGCTACGAGCAGTACTTC. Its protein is CASSQPTSGSTPGYEQYF. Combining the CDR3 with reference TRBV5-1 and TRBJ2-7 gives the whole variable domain KAGVTQTPRYLIKTRGQQVTLSCSPISGHRSVSWYQQTPGQGLQFLFEYFSETQRNKGNFPGRFSGRQFSNSRSEMNVSTLELGDSALYLCASSQPTSGSTPGYEQYFGPGTRLTVT.

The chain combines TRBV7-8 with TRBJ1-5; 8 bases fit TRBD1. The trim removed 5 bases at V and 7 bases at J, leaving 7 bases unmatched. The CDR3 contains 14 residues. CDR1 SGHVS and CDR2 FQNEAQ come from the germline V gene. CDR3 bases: TGTGCCAGCAGCCCGGACAGGGCTGGCCAGCCCCAGCATTTT. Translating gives CASSPDRAGQPQHF.

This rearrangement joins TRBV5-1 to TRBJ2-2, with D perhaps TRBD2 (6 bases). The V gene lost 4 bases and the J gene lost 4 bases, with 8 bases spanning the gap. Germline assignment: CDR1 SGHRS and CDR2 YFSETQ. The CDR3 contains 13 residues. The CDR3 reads CASSLGSTGELFF. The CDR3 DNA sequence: TGCGCCAGCAGCCTCGGGAGCACCGGGGAGCTGTTTTTT.

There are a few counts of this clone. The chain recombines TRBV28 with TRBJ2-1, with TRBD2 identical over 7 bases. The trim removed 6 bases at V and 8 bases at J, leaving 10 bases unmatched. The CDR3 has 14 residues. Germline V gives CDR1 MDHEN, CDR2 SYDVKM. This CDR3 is CASSLLGGWDEQFF. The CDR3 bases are TGTGCCAGCAGCCTCCTGGGAGGGTGGGATGAGCAGTTCTTC.

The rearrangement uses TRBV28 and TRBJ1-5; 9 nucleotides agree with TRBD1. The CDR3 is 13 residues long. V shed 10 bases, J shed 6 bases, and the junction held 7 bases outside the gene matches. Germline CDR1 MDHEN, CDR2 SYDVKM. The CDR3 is CATRTGVFQPQHF. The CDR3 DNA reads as TGTGCCACTAGGACAGGGGTATTTCAGCCCCAGCATTTT.

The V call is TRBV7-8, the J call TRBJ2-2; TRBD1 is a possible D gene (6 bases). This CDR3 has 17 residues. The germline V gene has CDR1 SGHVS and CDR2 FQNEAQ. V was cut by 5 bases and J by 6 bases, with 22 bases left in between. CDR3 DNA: TGTGCCAGCAGCCCCAGAACCGACAGGTTTGGATCCGGGGAGCTGTTTTTT. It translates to CASSPRTDRFGSGELFF.

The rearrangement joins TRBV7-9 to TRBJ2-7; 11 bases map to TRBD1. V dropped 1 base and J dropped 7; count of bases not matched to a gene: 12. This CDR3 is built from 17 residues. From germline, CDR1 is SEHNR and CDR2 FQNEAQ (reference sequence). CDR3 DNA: TGTGCCAGCAGCTTAGGCCGTCGGGGGACAGGGGGTGAAGAGCAGTACTTC. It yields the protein CASSLGRRGTGGEEQYF.

The CDR3, as DNA: TGTGCCAGCAGTTACTCGAGGGAGGGTGATACGCAGTATTTT. It codes for CASSYSREGDTQYF. J is TRBJ2-3 and V is TRBV6-6; TRBD2 matches at 7 bases. Germline CDR1 is MNHNY and CDR2 is SVGAGI (reference sequence). This CDR3 is built from 14 residues. V lost 0 bases and J lost 6; bases outside the gene matches: 3.

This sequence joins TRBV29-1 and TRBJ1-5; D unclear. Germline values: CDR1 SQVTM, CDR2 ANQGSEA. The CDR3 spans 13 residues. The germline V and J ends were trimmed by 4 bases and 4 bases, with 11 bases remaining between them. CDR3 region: CSVGSLPNQPQHF. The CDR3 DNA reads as TGCAGCGTTGGAAGCTTACCGAATCAGCCCCAGCATTTT.